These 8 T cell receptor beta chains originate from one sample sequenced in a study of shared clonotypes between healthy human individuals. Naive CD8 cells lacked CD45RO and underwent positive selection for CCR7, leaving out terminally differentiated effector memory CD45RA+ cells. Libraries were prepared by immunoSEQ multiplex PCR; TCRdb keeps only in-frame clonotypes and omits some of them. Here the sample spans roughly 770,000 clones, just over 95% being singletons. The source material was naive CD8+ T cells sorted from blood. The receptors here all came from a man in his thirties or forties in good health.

CDR3 amino acids: CASSYSMGGSPYEQYF. In nucleotides, the CDR3 is TGTGCCAGCAGTTACTCGATGGGAGGTTCGCCCTACGAGCAGTACTTC. This chain links TRBV6-5 with TRBJ2-7; maybe TRBD2 (6 bases). The CDR3 spans 16 residues. Trimming took 0 bases from V and 2 from J, leaving 14 bases between them. Per germline, CDR1 MNHEY and CDR2 SVGAGI.

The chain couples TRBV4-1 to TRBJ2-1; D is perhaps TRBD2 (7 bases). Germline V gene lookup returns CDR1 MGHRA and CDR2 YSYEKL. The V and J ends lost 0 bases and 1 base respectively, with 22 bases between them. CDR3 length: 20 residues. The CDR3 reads CASSQDRLGWGRGSYNEQFF. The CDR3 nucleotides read TGCGCCAGCAGCCAAGATAGACTAGGATGGGGGAGGGGGTCCTACAATGAGCAGTTCTTC.

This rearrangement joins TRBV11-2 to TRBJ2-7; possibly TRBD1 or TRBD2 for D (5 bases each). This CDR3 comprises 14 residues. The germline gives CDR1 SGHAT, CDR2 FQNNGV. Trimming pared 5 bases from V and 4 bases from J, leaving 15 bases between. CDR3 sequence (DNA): TGTGCCAGCAGCCCTCCGGGGACGGTTTACGAGCAGTACTTC. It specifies CASSPPGTVYEQYF.

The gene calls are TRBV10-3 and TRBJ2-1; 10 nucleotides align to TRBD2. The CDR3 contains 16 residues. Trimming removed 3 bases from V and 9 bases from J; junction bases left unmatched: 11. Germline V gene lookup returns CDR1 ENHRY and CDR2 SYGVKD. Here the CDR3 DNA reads TGTGCCATCAGTGAACCTCTAGCGGGAGAAAAGGGTGAGCAGTTCTTC. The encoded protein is CAISEPLAGEKGEQFF.

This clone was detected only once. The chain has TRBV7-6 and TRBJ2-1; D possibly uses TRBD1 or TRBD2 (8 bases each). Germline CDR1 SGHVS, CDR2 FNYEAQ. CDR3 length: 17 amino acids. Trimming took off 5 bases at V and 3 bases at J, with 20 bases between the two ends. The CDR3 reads CASSTTSARGLYNEQFF. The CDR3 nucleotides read TGTGCCAGCAGCACGACTAGCGCCAGGGGGCTCTACAATGAGCAGTTCTTC.

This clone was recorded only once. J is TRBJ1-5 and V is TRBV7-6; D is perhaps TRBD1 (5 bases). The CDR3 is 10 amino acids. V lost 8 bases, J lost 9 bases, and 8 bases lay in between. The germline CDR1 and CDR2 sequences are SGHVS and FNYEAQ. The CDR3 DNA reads TGTGCCAGCCGGGGGTTGCCCCAGCATTTT. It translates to CASRGLPQHF.

The CDR3 DNA follows: TGTGCCAGCAGCTTAGGTTTCCTCGGCACAGATACGCAGTATTTT. Translation: CASSLGFLGTDTQYF. The chain carries TRBV13 and TRBJ2-3; D ambiguous. This CDR3 is built from 15 residues. V lost 0 bases and J 1 base, leaving 8 bases between the germline ends. Germline lookup yields CDR1 PRHDT and CDR2 FYEKMQ (reference sequence).

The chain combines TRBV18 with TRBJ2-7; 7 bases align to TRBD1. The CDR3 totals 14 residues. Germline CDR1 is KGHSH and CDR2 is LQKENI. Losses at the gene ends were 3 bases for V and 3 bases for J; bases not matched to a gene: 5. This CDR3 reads CASSPWDRDYEQYF. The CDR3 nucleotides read TGTGCCAGCTCACCCTGGGACAGAGACTACGAGCAGTACTTC.